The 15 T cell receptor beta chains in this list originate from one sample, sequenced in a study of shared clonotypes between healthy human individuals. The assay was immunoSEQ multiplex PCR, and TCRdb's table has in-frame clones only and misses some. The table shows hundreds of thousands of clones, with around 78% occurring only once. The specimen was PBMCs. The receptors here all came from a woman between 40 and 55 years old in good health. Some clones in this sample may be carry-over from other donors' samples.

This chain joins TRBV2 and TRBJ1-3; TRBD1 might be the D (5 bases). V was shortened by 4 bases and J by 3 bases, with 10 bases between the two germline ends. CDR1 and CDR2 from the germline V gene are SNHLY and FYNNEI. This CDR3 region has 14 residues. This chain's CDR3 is CASSGGVYGNTIYF. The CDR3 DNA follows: TGTGCCAGCAGTGGGGGGGTGTATGGAAACACCATATATTTT.

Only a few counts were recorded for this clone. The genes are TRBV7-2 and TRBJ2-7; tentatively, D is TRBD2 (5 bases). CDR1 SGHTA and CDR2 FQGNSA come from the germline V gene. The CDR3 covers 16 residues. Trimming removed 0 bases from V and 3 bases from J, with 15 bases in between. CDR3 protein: CASSLADTAGNYEQYF. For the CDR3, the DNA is TGTGCCAGCAGCTTAGCCGACACCGCGGGCAACTACGAGCAGTACTTC.

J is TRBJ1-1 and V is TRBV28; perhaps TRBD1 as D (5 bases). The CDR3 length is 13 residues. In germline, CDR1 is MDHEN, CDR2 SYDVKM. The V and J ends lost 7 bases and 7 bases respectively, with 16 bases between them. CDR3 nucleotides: TGTGCCAGCATGCAGGGAGGCATTAGTGAAGCTTTCTTT. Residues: CASMQGGISEAFF.

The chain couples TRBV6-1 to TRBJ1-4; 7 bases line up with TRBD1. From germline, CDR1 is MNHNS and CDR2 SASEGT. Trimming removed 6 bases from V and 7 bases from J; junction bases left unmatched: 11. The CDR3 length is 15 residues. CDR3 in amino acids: CASSLTGALAEKLFF. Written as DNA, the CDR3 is TGTGCCAGCAGCCTCACAGGGGCCCTGGCTGAAAAACTGTTTTTT.

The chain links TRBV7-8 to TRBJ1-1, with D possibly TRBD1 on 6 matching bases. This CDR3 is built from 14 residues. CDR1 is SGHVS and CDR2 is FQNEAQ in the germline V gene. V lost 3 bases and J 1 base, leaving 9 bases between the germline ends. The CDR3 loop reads CASSLVQGNTEAFF. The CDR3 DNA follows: TGTGCCAGCAGCTTGGTACAGGGGAACACTGAAGCTTTCTTT.

The CDR3 protein is CATGNGYQPQHF. DNA for the CDR3: TGTGCCACGGGAAACGGGTATCAGCCCCAGCATTTT. This chain connects TRBV27 to TRBJ1-5; D unclear. V was shortened by 10 bases and J by 5 bases, with 12 bases between the two germline ends. The CDR3 runs 12 residues. Germline CDR1 MNHEY, CDR2 SMNVEV (reference sequence).

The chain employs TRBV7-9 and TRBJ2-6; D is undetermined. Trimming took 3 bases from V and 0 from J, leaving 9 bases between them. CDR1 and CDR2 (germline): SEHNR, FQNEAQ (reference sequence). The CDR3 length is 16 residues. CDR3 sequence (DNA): TGTGCCAGCAGCTTGGCAGGACCCTCTGGGGCCAACGTCCTGACTTTC. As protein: CASSLAGPSGANVLTF.

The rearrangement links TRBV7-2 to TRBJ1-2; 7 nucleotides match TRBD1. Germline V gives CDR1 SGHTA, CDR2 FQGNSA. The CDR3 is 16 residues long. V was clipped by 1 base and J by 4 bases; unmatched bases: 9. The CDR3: CASSLGGTGTAYGYTF. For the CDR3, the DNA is TGTGCCAGCAGCTTAGGGGGCACCGGGACAGCCTATGGCTACACCTTC. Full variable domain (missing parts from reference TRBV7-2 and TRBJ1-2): GAGVSQSPSNKVTEKGKDVELRCDPISGHTALYWYRQSLGQGLEFLIYFQGNSAPDKSGLPSDRFSAERTGGSVSTLTIQRTQQEDSAVYLCASSLGGTGTAYGYTFGSGTRLTVV.

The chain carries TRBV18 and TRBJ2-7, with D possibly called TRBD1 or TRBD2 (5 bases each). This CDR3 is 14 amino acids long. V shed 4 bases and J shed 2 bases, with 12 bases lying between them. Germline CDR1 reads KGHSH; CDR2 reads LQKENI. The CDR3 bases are TGTGCCAGCTCACAACGAAGGGGACCCTACGAGCAGTACTTC. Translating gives CASSQRRGPYEQYF.

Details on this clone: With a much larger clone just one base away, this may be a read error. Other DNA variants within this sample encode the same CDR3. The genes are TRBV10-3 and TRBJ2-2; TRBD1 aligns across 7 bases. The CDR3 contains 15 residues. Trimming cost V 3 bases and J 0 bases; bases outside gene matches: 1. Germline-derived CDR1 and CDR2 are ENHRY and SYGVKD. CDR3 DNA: TGTGCCATCAGTGAAGGGACAGCGAACACCGGGGAGCTGTTTTTT. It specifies CAISEGTANTGELFF.

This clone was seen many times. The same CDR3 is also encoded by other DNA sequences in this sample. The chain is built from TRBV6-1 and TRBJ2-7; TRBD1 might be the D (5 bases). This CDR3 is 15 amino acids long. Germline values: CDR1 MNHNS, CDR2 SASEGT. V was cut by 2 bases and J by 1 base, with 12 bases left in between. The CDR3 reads CASSERQGLSYEQYF. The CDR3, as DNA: TGTGCCAGCAGTGAACGGCAGGGTCTTTCCTACGAGCAGTACTTC.

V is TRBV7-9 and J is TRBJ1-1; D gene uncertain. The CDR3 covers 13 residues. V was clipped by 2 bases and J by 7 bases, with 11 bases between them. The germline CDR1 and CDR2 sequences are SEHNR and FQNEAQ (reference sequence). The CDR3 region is CASSLINGGEAFF. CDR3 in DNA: TGTGCCAGCAGCTTAATTAATGGTGGTGAAGCTTTCTTT.

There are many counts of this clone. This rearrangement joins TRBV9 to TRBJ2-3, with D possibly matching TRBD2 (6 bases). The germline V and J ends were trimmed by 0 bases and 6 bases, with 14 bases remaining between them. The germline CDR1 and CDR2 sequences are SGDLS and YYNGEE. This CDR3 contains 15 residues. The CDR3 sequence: CASSVEGLAFDTQYF. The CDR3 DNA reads TGTGCCAGCAGCGTAGAGGGGCTAGCGTTCGATACGCAGTATTTT.

CDR3 in DNA: TGCGCCAGCAGAACTAGCGGGACATACAATGAGCAGTTCTTC. Translation: CASRTSGTYNEQFF. This sequence joins TRBV10-2 and TRBJ2-1; 10 nucleotides agree with TRBD2. This CDR3 region has 14 residues. Germline CDR1 and CDR2: WSHSY and SAAADI. V shed 6 bases, J shed 4 bases, and the junction held 3 bases outside the gene matches.

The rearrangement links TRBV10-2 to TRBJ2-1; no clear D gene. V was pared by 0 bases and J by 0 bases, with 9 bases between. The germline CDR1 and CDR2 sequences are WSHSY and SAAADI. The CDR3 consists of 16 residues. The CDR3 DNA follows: TGCGCCAGCAGTGAGTCATCTACCAGCTCCTACAATGAGCAGTTCTTC. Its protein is CASSESSTSSYNEQFF.